The 29 T cell receptor beta chains below come from one sample, sequenced in a study of regulatory T cells in long-lasting Graves disease. Noted time point: persistent/refractory GD, antithyroid drugs over 5 years with positive TRAb. The TCR library was prepared using RNA isolated from PBMCs. Assembly of TCR beta libraries relied on iRepertoire HTBI primers together with Arm-PCR of CDR3 regions. TCRdb re-analysed the multiplex PCR reads in MiXCR, keeping a single row per CDR3 protein. The table records some 440,000 distinct CDR3 sequences, about a fifth of them present only once. Sequencing was performed on peripheral blood mononuclear cells (PBMCs), taken when the disease was refractory, from a patient treated with antithyroid drugs. These receptors all stem from a female donor with Graves disease.

Notes on this clonotype: This may be a read error, as it is one base from a much larger clone. The rearrangement links TRBV28 to TRBJ1-2; TRBD1 might be the D (5 bases). The CDR3 runs to 15 residues. In germline, CDR1 is MDHEN, CDR2 SYDVKM. This CDR3 is CASRQLRGTNYGYAF. Here the CDR3 DNA reads TGTGCCAGCAGACAACTCCGGGGCACTAACTATGGCTACGCCTTC.

Ten or more counts support this clonotype. The chain links TRBV7-2 to TRBJ1-1, with 8 bases lining up with TRBD1. The CDR3 covers 16 residues. Losses at the gene ends were 1 base for V and 4 bases for J; bases not matched to a gene: 8. CDR1 SGHTA and CDR2 FQGNSA come from the germline V gene. The CDR3 DNA follows: TGTGCCAGCAGCTTAGAGCCACCGGGACAGGCCACTGAAGCTTTCTTT. Encoded protein: CASSLEPPGQATEAFF.

V usage is TRBV28 and J usage is TRBJ2-3, with D perhaps matching TRBD2 (5 bases). Germline V gene lookup returns CDR1 MDHEN and CDR2 SYDVKM. V shed 2 bases and J shed 2 bases, with 17 bases lying between them. This CDR3 comprises 17 residues. In nucleotides, the CDR3 is TGTGCCAGCAGTTTAGGGTGGACTGGCCTTAACACAGATACGCAGTATTTT. Translation gives CASSLGWTGLNTDTQYF.

The chain links TRBV11-2 to TRBJ2-7, with D unclear. The CDR3 covers 12 residues. Trimming removed 6 bases at V and 5 bases at J, with 11 bases between. From germline, CDR1 is SGHAT and CDR2 FQNNGV. DNA for the CDR3: TGTGCCAGCAGAGGCATGAGTGACGAGCAGTACTTC. Residues: CASRGMSDEQYF.

Many counts were recorded for this clonotype. V and J are TRBV2 and TRBJ1-6, with D possibly being TRBD1 (5 bases). Per the germline V gene, CDR1 is SNHLY and CDR2 is FYNNEI. Between the trimmed V and J ends, which lost 3 bases and 0 bases, there was a span of 6 bases. The length of the CDR3 is 15 residues. CDR3 sequence: CASSDGGSYNSPLHF. The CDR3, as DNA: TGTGCCAGCAGTGACGGGGGCTCCTATAATTCACCCCTCCACTTT. The variable domain in full, completed from reference TRBV2 and TRBJ1-6, reads EPEVTQTPSHQVTQMGQEVILRCVPISNHLYFYWYRQILGQKVEFLVSFYNNEISEKSEIFDDQFSVERPDGSNFTLKIRSTKLEDSAMYFCASSDGGSYNSPLHFGNGTRLTVT.

Points on this clonotype: A junction boundary mismatches the germline segment, possibly from a read error. The V and J genes are TRBV7-9 and TRBJ2-7, with TRBD2 identical over 13 bases. The germline CDR1 and CDR2 sequences are SEHNR and FQNEAQ (reference sequence). This CDR3 contains 13 residues. This CDR3 is CAGSQLAGGPWTF. The CDR3 DNA follows: TGTGCCGGCAGTCAACTAGCGGGAGGGCCTTGGACTTTC.

In this sample, this clonotype turned up a few times. The rearrangement uses TRBV7-2 and TRBJ2-5; D perhaps matches TRBD2 (6 bases). V was clipped by 1 base and J by 5 bases, with 11 bases between them. The CDR3 has 14 amino acids. The germline gives CDR1 SGHTA, CDR2 FQGNSA. The CDR3 loop is CASSLGLAWETQYF. The CDR3 DNA reads TGTGCCAGCAGCTTAGGGCTAGCGTGGGAGACCCAGTACTTC.

The chain carries TRBV11-2 and TRBJ2-1, with D uncertain. The V and J ends lost 1 base and 3 bases respectively, with 13 bases between them. Germline-derived CDR1 and CDR2 are SGHAT and FQNNGV. The CDR3 spans 16 residues. This CDR3 reads CASSLGSFGRYNEQFF. Written as DNA, the CDR3 is TGTGCCAGCAGCTTAGGCTCTTTCGGCCGCTACAATGAGCAGTTCTTC.

The chain joins TRBV9 to TRBJ2-7, with 7 bases fitting TRBD1. Germline assignment: CDR1 SGDLS and CDR2 YYNGEE. The CDR3 runs to 15 residues. The V segment lost 0 bases and the J segment 5 bases; nucleotides outside the gene matches: 8. CDR3: CASSVDITGDHEQYF. The CDR3 region has the DNA TGTGCCAGCAGCGTAGATATCACAGGGGATCACGAGCAGTACTTC.

This clonotype was seen repeatedly, ten times or more. This chain links TRBV11-2 with TRBJ2-5; D may be TRBD2 (6 bases). The V end was cut by 3 bases, the J end by 5 bases, with 16 bases between. From germline, CDR1 is SGHAT and CDR2 FQNNGV. The CDR3 runs 15 residues. Written as DNA, the CDR3 is TGTGCCAGCAGCTTCCTGGACACCCGGGGGGAGACCCAGTACTTC. It is translated as CASSFLDTRGETQYF. The full variable domain, its missing parts supplied by reference TRBV11-2 and TRBJ2-5, is EAGVAQSPRYKIIEKRQSVAFWCNPISGHATLYWYQQILGQGPKLLIQFQNNGVVDDSQLPKDRFSAERLKGVDSTLKIQPAKLEDSAVYLCASSFLDTRGETQYFGPGTRLLVL.

V and J are TRBV7-9 and TRBJ1-5; TRBD1 is a possible D gene (5 bases). This CDR3 is 15 amino acids long. The V and J ends lost 5 bases and 7 bases respectively, with 18 bases between them. Germline V gives CDR1 SEHNR, CDR2 FQNEAQ (reference sequence). The CDR3 is CASSQFGAWGQPQHF. The DNA of the CDR3 is TGTGCCAGCAGCCAGTTTGGGGCCTGGGGGCAGCCCCAGCATTTT.

This clonotype was observed many times. The chain uses TRBV7-8 and TRBJ1-1; 10 bases align to TRBD1. The V gene's germline CDR1 is SGHVS and CDR2 FQNEAQ. Trimming cost V 4 bases and J 3 bases; bases outside gene matches: 5. The CDR3 is made up of 15 amino acids. CDR3 in amino acids: CASSSGTGADTEAFF. The DNA for the CDR3 is TGTGCCAGCAGCTCAGGGACAGGGGCGGACACTGAAGCTTTCTTT.

This clonotype was found many times. V is TRBV6-1 and J is TRBJ1-5; D is unclear. In germline, CDR1 is MNHNS, CDR2 SASEGT. V was trimmed by 1 base and J by 0 bases, leaving 10 bases between them. The CDR3 spans 16 residues. Here the CDR3 reads CASSEVLGNSNQPQHF. For the CDR3, the DNA is TGTGCCAGCAGTGAAGTATTGGGAAATAGCAATCAGCCCCAGCATTTT.

This clonotype has a handful of counts. The rearrangement links TRBV19 to TRBJ2-7, with 7 bases identical to TRBD2. V was clipped by 1 base and J by 4 bases; unmatched bases: 7. The CDR3 loop spans 15 amino acids. Germline V lookup: CDR1 LNHDA, CDR2 SQIVND (reference sequence). The CDR3 DNA reads as TGTGCCAGTAGTATAGCCGCGCGGGAGAGGTACGAGCAGTACTTC. Translating gives CASSIAARERYEQYF.

This clonotype was recorded a few times. V usage is TRBV5-6 and J usage is TRBJ2-5; TRBD1 aligns across 9 bases. The DNA matches TRBJ2-7 better at its end, which makes the J call doubtful. CDR1 and CDR2 (germline): SGHDT, YYEEEE. The length of the CDR3 is 15 residues. CDR3 in DNA: TGTGCCAGCAGCACATTGGACAGGGGATTCTACGAGCAGTACTTC. This translates into CASSTLDRGFYEQYF.

For this clonotype: This CDR3 is missing its conserved last phenylalanine or tryptophan, likely due to a read error. V and J are TRBV5-1 and TRBJ2-7; D is tentatively TRBD1 or TRBD2 (5 bases each). Germline assignment: CDR1 SGHRS and CDR2 YFSETQ. V lost 3 bases to trimming and J lost 1 base, with 11 bases between them. This CDR3 region has 14 residues. The CDR3 DNA is TGCGCCAGCAGCTCGGTGGGACGGTCCTACGAGCAGTACCTC. Its protein product is CASSSVGRSYEQYL.

This clonotype was observed a handful of times. The chain uses TRBV20-1 and TRBJ2-2, with D perhaps matching TRBD2 (5 bases). Trimming cost V 1 base and J 4 bases, with 13 bases left between them. Germline CDR1 DFQATT, CDR2 SNEGSKA (reference sequence). The CDR3 consists of 15 residues. The DNA for the CDR3 is TGCAGTGCTAGAGTAGGGAGTATAAGCACCGGGGAGCTGTTTTTT. It codes for CSARVGSISTGELFF.

The chain employs TRBV7-9 and TRBJ2-1, with 8 bases lining up with TRBD2. This CDR3 contains 17 residues. Germline V gene lookup returns CDR1 SEHNR and CDR2 FQNEAQ (reference sequence). The V and J ends lost 5 bases and 6 bases, in that order; junction bases with no gene match: 15. This CDR3 is CASSQDDTGGEPNEQFF. CDR3 DNA: TGTGCCAGCAGCCAAGATGATACGGGGGGGGAGCCCAATGAGCAGTTCTTC.

This clonotype has a handful of counts. The chain uses TRBV4-3 and TRBJ1-2; no reliable D call. The germline CDR1 and CDR2 sequences are LGHNA and YSLEER. The length of the CDR3 is 15 residues. V was pared by 0 bases and J by 4 bases, with 12 bases between. CDR3 sequence reads: CASSQDGSRLYGYTF. The CDR3 DNA follows: TGCGCCAGCAGCCAAGATGGGTCCAGACTCTATGGCTACACCTTC.

This clonotype has a handful of counts. At one end the junction does not follow the germline gene, possibly because of a read error. The rearrangement uses TRBV18 and TRBJ2-3, with D perhaps matching TRBD2 (6 bases). CDR3 length equals 16 residues. Germline V gene sequence: CDR1 KGHSH, CDR2 LQKENI. As DNA, the CDR3 is TGTGCCAGCTCGCCCCTTAGCGGTGCTAGCACAGACACGCAGTATTTT. It codes for CASSPLSGASTDTQYF.

This chain joins TRBV28 and TRBJ2-2; 7 nucleotides line up with TRBD2. Per the germline V gene, CDR1 is MDHEN and CDR2 is SYDVKM. The V and J ends lost 5 bases and 6 bases, in that order; junction bases with no gene match: 12. The CDR3 has 16 amino acids. The CDR3, as DNA: TGTGCCAGCAGTACCTATGGAGCGGGATTCTCCGGGGAGCTGTTTTTT. Amino acid sequence: CASSTYGAGFSGELFF.

The chain joins TRBV3-1 to TRBJ1-1, with unresolved D. The CDR3 spans 16 residues. The V end lost 4 bases, the J end lost 0 bases, and 15 bases lay between the germline ends. Germline CDR1 is LGHDT and CDR2 is YNNKEL (reference sequence). DNA of the CDR3: TGTGCCAGCAGCCGAGCACAGAGCGCCATGAACACTGAAGCTTTCTTT. This sequence encodes CASSRAQSAMNTEAFF.

This clonotype has at least ten counts. The chain employs TRBV7-8 and TRBJ2-5; the D gene could be TRBD1 or TRBD2 (5 bases each). Trimming removed 1 base from V and 5 bases from J, with 14 bases in between. CDR1 and CDR2 (germline): SGHVS, FQNEAQ. This CDR3 contains 15 residues. The CDR3 coding sequence is TGTGCCAGCAGCTTAGAAGGACTGTGGGGGGAGACCCAGTACTTC. Its protein is CASSLEGLWGETQYF. Variable domain in full (rest from reference TRBV7-8 and TRBJ2-5): GAGVSQSPRYKVAKRGQDVALRCDPISGHVSLFWYQQALGQGPEFLTYFQNEAQLDKSGLPSDRFFAERPEGSVSTLKIQRTQQEDSAVYLCASSLEGLWGETQYFGPGTRLLVL.

This clonotype was counted between two and nine times. The chain uses TRBV11-2 and TRBJ2-7, with D tentatively TRBD1 (7 bases). V dropped 4 bases and J dropped 2 bases, with 12 bases sitting between them. Germline lookup yields CDR1 SGHAT and CDR2 FQNNGV. The CDR3 is made up of 14 amino acids. The CDR3 coding sequence is TGTGCCAGCAGCTGGCGGGACAGAGCCTACGAGCAGTACTTC. Its translation is CASSWRDRAYEQYF. The full variable domain, with the rest looked up from reference TRBV11-2 and TRBJ2-7, is EAGVAQSPRYKIIEKRQSVAFWCNPISGHATLYWYQQILGQGPKLLIQFQNNGVVDDSQLPKDRFSAERLKGVDSTLKIQPAKLEDSAVYLCASSWRDRAYEQYFGPGTRLTVT.

The genes are TRBV10-3 and TRBJ2-3, with D uncertain. V lost 7 bases and J lost 5, with 19 bases in between. The CDR3 totals 15 residues. The germline CDR1 and CDR2 sequences are ENHRY and SYGVKD. The CDR3 spells CAIKGSPLLLDTQYF. The DNA for the CDR3 is TGTGCCATCAAGGGCTCCCCTCTTCTTTTAGATACGCAGTATTTT.

V usage is TRBV27 and J usage is TRBJ2-2; 7 positions match TRBD1. Germline V gene sequence: CDR1 MNHEY, CDR2 SMNVEV (reference sequence). V trimming: 2 bases; J trimming: 5 bases; junction bases outside the gene matches: 5. The CDR3 has 15 residues. Here the CDR3 DNA reads TGTGCCAGCAGTTTAGACAGGGATTTGACCGGGGAGCTGTTTTTT. Amino acid sequence: CASSLDRDLTGELFF.

This clonotype was counted many times. The chain joins TRBV5-4 to TRBJ2-5; tentative D call: TRBD1 (6 bases). The CDR3 has 15 residues. V gave up 2 bases and J gave up 5 bases, with 16 bases separating them. Looked up from germline, CDR1 is SGHNT and CDR2 is YYREEE (reference sequence). The CDR3 reads CASSFEQGVTETQYF. The CDR3 DNA follows: TGTGCCAGCAGCTTCGAACAGGGAGTTACGGAGACCCAGTACTTC.

This clonotype was seen at least ten times. For the CDR3, the DNA is TGTGCCAGCAGGGTGCAGACTACCGGCGGGGAGCTGTTTTTT. This translates into CASRVQTTGGELFF. The rearrangement joins TRBV2 to TRBJ2-2, with a tentative D call TRBD2 (5 bases). Germline CDR1 and CDR2: SNHLY and FYNNEI. The V end lost 6 bases, the J end lost 7 bases, and 15 bases lay between the germline ends. This CDR3 contains 14 residues.

The chain joins TRBV9 to TRBJ1-1, with 8 nucleotides matching TRBD1. Trimming removed 1 base from V and 5 bases from J; junction bases left unmatched: 7. This CDR3 region has 15 residues. Germline CDR1 SGDLS, CDR2 YYNGEE. CDR3 coding DNA: TGTGCCAGCAGCGTAACCCCGCAGGGGGCAACTGAAGCTTTCTTT. Translating it yields CASSVTPQGATEAFF.